This T cell receptor (beta chain) was retrieved from a study of tumor and adjacent non-tumor tissue in lung cancer. Notes on the study in general: Higher tumor TCR diversity was associated with shorter survival.

A modified ARM-PCR protocol with three rounds of nested PCR amplified TCRbeta. TCRdb recomputed calls from the multiplex PCR reads with MiXCR, one row per CDR3 protein. The sample holds 60,000 to 90,000 distinct CDR3 sequences, roughly 75% seen once. To note about this clonotype: What it recognizes is unknown. A junction boundary mismatches the germline segment, possibly from a read error.

Per the germline V gene, CDR1 is ENHRY and CDR2 is SYGVKD. This CDR3 contains 13 residues. RNA was extracted from bulk tissue without any cell sorting. Distant lung tissue was collected more than 3 cm away from the tumor edge. Sequenced input: distant non-tumor lung tissue. This sequence joins TRBV10-3 and TRBJ2-1, with D maybe TRBD2 (6 bases). The source is a woman between 50 and 59 years old with non-small cell lung cancer. CDR3 nucleotides: TGTGCCATCAATGAGGGAGGAGAGAATGAGCAGTTCTTC. It yields the protein CAINEGGENEQFF.